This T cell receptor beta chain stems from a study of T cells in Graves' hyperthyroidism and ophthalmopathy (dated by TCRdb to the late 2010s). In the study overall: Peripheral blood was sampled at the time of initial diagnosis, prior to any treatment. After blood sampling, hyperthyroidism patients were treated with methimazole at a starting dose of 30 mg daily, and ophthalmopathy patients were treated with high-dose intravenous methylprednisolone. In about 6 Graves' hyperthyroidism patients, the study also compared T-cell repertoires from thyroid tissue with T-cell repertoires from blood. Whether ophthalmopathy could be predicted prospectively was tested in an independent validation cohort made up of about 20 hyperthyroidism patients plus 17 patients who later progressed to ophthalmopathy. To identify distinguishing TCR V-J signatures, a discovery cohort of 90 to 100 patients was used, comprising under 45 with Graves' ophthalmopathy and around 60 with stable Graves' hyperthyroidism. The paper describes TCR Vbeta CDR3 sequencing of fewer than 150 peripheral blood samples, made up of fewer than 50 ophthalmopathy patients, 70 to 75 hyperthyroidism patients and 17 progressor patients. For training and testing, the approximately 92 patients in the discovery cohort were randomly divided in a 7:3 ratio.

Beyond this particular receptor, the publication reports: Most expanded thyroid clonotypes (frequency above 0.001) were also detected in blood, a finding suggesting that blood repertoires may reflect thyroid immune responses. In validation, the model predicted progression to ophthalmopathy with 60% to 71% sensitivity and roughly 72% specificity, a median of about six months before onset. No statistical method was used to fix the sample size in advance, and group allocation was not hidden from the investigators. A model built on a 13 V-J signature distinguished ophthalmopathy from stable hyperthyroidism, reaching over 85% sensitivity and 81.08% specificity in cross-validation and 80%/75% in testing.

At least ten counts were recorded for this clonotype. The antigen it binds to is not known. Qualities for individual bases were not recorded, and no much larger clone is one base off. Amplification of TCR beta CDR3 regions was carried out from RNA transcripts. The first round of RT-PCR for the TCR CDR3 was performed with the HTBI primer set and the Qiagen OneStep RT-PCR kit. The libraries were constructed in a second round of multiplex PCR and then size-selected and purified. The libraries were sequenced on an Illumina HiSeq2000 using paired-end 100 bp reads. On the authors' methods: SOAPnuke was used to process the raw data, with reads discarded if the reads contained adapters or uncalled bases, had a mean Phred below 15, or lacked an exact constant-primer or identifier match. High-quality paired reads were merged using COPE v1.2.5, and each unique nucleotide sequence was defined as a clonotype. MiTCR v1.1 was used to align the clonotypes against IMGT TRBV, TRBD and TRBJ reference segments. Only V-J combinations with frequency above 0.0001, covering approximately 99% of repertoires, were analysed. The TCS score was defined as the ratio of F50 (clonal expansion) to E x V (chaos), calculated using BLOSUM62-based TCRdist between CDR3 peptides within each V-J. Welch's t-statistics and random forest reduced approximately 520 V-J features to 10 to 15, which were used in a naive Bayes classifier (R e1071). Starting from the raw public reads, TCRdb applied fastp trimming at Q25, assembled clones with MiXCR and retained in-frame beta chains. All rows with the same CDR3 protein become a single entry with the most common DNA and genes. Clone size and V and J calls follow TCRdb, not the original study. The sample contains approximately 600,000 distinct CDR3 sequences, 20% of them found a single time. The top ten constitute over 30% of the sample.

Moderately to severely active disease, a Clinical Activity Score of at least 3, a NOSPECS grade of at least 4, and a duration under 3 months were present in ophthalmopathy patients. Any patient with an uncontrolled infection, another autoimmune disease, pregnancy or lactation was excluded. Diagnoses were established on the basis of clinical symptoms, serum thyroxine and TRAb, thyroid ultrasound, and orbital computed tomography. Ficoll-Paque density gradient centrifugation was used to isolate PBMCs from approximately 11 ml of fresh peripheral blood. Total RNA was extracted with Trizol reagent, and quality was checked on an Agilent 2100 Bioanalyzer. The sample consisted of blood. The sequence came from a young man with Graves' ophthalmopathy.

DNA sequence: TGTGCCAGCAGCTACGGGCCCTCCTACGAGCAGTACTTC. Translated, it gives CASSYGPSYEQYF. The sequence links TRBV7-2 to TRBJ2-7; no D gene can be assigned with confidence. The CDR3 numbers 13 residues from cysteine through phenylalanine. The CDR3 DNA has 39 bases and is translated from base 1. Sequences SGHTA (CDR1) and FQGNSA (CDR2) are obtained from the germline V gene. Cut back by 4 bases and 0 bases, the V and J ends lie 7 bases apart.